The 30 T cell receptor beta chains below come from one sample, sequenced in a study of PD-L1 blockade in urothelial cancer. Time point reported: pretreatment peripheral blood. Sequencing used immunoSEQ multiplex PCR; TCRdb keeps in-frame clones, though not all of them. This table holds 90,000 to 100,000 clones, 90% found once. The source was PBMCs, collected around atezolizumab (anti-PD-L1) treatment. These receptors all come from a man aged 55-75 years with urothelial cancer.

The chain uses TRBV7-2 and TRBJ2-7, with unresolved D. CDR1 is SGHTA and CDR2 is FQGNSA in the germline V gene. This CDR3 comprises 14 residues. V was clipped by 5 bases and J by 5 bases, with 16 bases between them. Here the CDR3 reads CASSPWSSPNEQYF. CDR3 nucleotide sequence: TGTGCCAGCAGCCCTTGGTCTAGTCCCAACGAGCAGTACTTC. The full variable domain, with the rest looked up from reference TRBV7-2 and TRBJ2-7, is GAGVSQSPSNKVTEKGKDVELRCDPISGHTALYWYRQSLGQGLEFLIYFQGNSAPDKSGLPSDRFSAERTGGSVSTLTIQRTQQEDSAVYLCASSPWSSPNEQYFGPGTRLTVT.

The rearrangement links TRBV6-6 to TRBJ2-2, with 9 positions matching TRBD1. Germline V gene lookup returns CDR1 MNHNY and CDR2 SVGAGI (reference sequence). The CDR3 is made up of 16 amino acids. The J segment lost 5 bases and the V segment lost 6 bases, leaving 10 bases of the junction unmatched. CDR3 nucleotides: TGTGCCAGCAGCCAACAGGGGGCTAGGGTGACCGGGGAGCTGTTTTTT. Amino acid sequence: CASSQQGARVTGELFF.

The chain uses TRBV5-3 and TRBJ2-3, with 7 positions matching TRBD1. TRBV5-3 is an ORF, with its function uncertain. The CDR3 sequence is 16 residues long. The trim removed 1 base at V and 1 base at J, leaving 6 bases unmatched. DNA of the CDR3: TGTGCCAGAAGCTTGATTTCGGGACAGTGCACAGATACGCAGTATTTT. Residues: CARSLISGQCTDTQYF.

The chain employs TRBV7-3 and TRBJ2-1, with 11 positions matching TRBD2. With V trimmed by 5 bases and J by 10 bases, 4 bases remained unmatched. Per germline, CDR1 SGHTA and CDR2 FQGTGA. CDR3 length: 13 amino acids. The CDR3 sequence: CASSTGTSGEQFF. The CDR3 DNA reads as TGTGCCAGCAGCACCGGGACTAGCGGAGAGCAGTTCTTC.

This chain uses TRBV4-2 with TRBJ2-7; TRBD2 matches at 7 bases. CDR1 is LGHNA, CDR2 YNFKEQ, per germline. V was clipped by 2 bases and J by 0 bases; unmatched bases: 7. This CDR3 contains 16 residues. The CDR3 nucleotides read TGTGCCAGCAGCCAACTGGCGGGAGTTTCCTCCTACGAGCAGTACTTC. Translation gives CASSQLAGVSSYEQYF.

This rearrangement joins TRBV5-1 to TRBJ2-5, with 11 bases that match TRBD2. The CDR3 contains 15 residues. Germline V CDR1 and CDR2: SGHRS, YFSETQ. The V segment lost 2 bases and the J segment 5 bases; nucleotides outside the gene matches: 5. The CDR3 nucleotides are TGCGCCAGCAGCTTTAGCGGGAGGGCCTTCGAGACCCAGTACTTC. Translating it yields CASSFSGRAFETQYF.

The chain recombines TRBV9 with TRBJ2-1, with 7 bases aligning to TRBD1. Germline lookup yields CDR1 SGDLS and CDR2 YYNGEE. V was pared by 3 bases and J by 0 bases, with 12 bases of the junction left unmatched. The CDR3 sequence is 18 residues long. Here the CDR3 reads CASSADYWGQSSYNEQFF. CDR3 in DNA: TGTGCCAGCAGCGCTGACTACTGGGGACAGAGCTCCTACAATGAGCAGTTCTTC.

The chain combines TRBV5-1 with TRBJ1-1; 8 bases line up with TRBD1. The germline CDR1 and CDR2 sequences are SGHRS and YFSETQ. The CDR3 covers 15 residues. Germline trimming cut 4 bases from V and 1 base from J; bases unmatched to any gene: 6. The DNA for the CDR3 is TGCGCCAGCAGCCCGGGCGGACAGGGGAACACTGAAGCTTTCTTT. Its translation: CASSPGGQGNTEAFF.

The chain employs TRBV30 and TRBJ1-5; TRBD1 aligns across 7 bases. Germline assignment: CDR1 GTSNPN and CDR2 SVGIG (reference sequence). CDR3 length: 14 residues. Losses at the gene ends were 1 base for V and 9 bases for J; bases not matched to a gene: 9. The CDR3 sequence is CAWSARQGIGPQHF. The CDR3 bases are TGTGCCTGGAGTGCGCGACAGGGAATCGGGCCCCAGCATTTT.

This chain links TRBV19 with TRBJ2-3, with 8 bases fitting TRBD1. CDR3 size: 14 residues. Per the germline V gene, CDR1 is LNHDA and CDR2 is SQIVND (reference sequence). V was pared by 2 bases and J by 4 bases, with 2 bases of the junction left unmatched. The CDR3, as DNA: TGTGCCAGTAGTATACAGGGGGCGTCAGATACGCAGTATTTT. It is translated as CASSIQGASDTQYF.

In this sample, this clone turned up a few times. This chain connects TRBV2 to TRBJ2-1; the D gene is possibly TRBD1 (6 bases). The V gene's germline CDR1 is SNHLY and CDR2 FYNNEI. The CDR3 runs to 12 residues. Deletions cut 4 bases from V and 10 bases from J, with 11 bases between. CDR3 DNA sequence: TGTGCCAGCAGTGGAGGGGGATGGGAGCAGTTCTTC. Residues: CASSGGGWEQFF.

The chain links TRBV7-2 to TRBJ2-2, with TRBD2 as a possible D gene (5 bases). Per germline, CDR1 SGHTA and CDR2 FQGNSA. The CDR3 runs 16 residues. Trimming pared 0 bases from V and 7 bases from J, leaving 15 bases between. The CDR3 DNA follows: TGTGCCAGCAGCTTAGCGGTCGGGGTCACCGGCGGGGAGCTGTTTTTT. Its protein is CASSLAVGVTGGELFF.

The genes are TRBV29-1 and TRBJ2-5, with D perhaps matching TRBD2 (6 bases). V lost 7 bases, J lost 10 bases, and 16 bases lay in between. CDR1 and CDR2 (germline): SQVTM, ANQGSEA. The CDR3 is made up of 11 amino acids. DNA of the CDR3: TGCAGCGGGTCTGACGGGGGTGGCCAGTACTTC. This gives the protein CSGSDGGGQYF. Full variable domain (missing parts from reference TRBV29-1 and TRBJ2-5): SAVISQKPSRDICQRGTSLTIQCQVDSQVTMMFWYRQQPGQSLTLIATANQGSEATYESGFVIDKFPISRPNLTFSTLTVSNMSPEDSSIYLCSGSDGGGQYFGPGTRLLVL.

The chain employs TRBV7-6 and TRBJ1-5, with TRBD1 matching 9 bases. Germline CDR1 SGHVS, CDR2 FNYEAQ. The CDR3 contains 19 residues. The V gene end was trimmed by 5 bases and the J gene end by 4 bases; junction bases not matched to a gene: 18. The CDR3 region has the DNA TGTGCCAGCAGCCAGGTACCGGGACAGGGAATCCCAGTTAATCAGCCCCAGCATTTT. Encoded protein: CASSQVPGQGIPVNQPQHF.

The V call is TRBV7-2, the J call TRBJ1-2; 7 nucleotides align to TRBD1. Germline V gene sequence: CDR1 SGHTA, CDR2 FQGNSA. Losses at the gene ends were 5 bases for V and 0 bases for J; bases not matched to a gene: 6. The CDR3 length is 15 residues. CDR3 DNA: TGTGCCAGCAGCACGACAGGGCTAGCTAACTATGGCTACACCTTC. This encodes CASSTTGLANYGYTF.

CDR3 protein: CASSLDGAGANVLTF. CDR3 bases: TGTGCCAGCAGCTTAGACGGGGCTGGGGCCAACGTCCTGACTTTC. This chain joins TRBV13 and TRBJ2-6; possibly TRBD2 for D (5 bases). The CDR3 is 15 amino acids. Per germline, CDR1 PRHDT and CDR2 FYEKMQ (reference sequence). V lost 1 base to trimming and J lost 2 bases, with 6 bases between them.

The chain couples TRBV6-1 to TRBJ2-7; 7 positions agree with TRBD1. Trimming cost V 4 bases and J 4 bases; bases outside gene matches: 13. There are 16 residues in the CDR3. Germline CDR1 MNHNS, CDR2 SASEGT. For the CDR3, the DNA is TGTGCCAGCAGTGGAACAGACAGGGATATAACTTACGAGCAGTACTTC. It is translated as CASSGTDRDITYEQYF.

This chain links TRBV7-3 with TRBJ1-1, with no clear D. CDR3 length: 16 amino acids. V lost 3 bases to trimming and J lost 0 bases, with 14 bases between them. The germline CDR1 and CDR2 sequences are SGHTA and FQGTGA. This CDR3 is CASSFRHRPMNTEAFF. The CDR3, as DNA: TGTGCCAGCAGCTTCCGACACAGACCCATGAACACTGAAGCTTTCTTT.

The J gene is TRBJ1-1, the V gene TRBV10-2, with D uncertain. Germline CDR1 is WSHSY and CDR2 is SAAADI. The V end lost 3 bases, the J end lost 0 bases, and 14 bases lay between the germline ends. CDR3 length: 16 amino acids. The CDR3: CASSDGRGGMNTEAFF. The CDR3 region has the DNA TGCGCCAGCAGTGATGGACGGGGAGGGATGAACACTGAAGCTTTCTTT.

The chain carries TRBV19 and TRBJ2-1, with 10 bases aligning to TRBD1. This CDR3 contains 15 residues. V was pared by 3 bases and J by 6 bases, with 5 bases of the junction left unmatched. From germline, CDR1 is LNHDA and CDR2 SQIVND (reference sequence). The CDR3 bases are TGTGCCAGTAGTATCGGGACAGGGGTGATCAATGAGCAGTTCTTC. Translated, it gives CASSIGTGVINEQFF.

The J gene is TRBJ2-7, the V gene TRBV13, with TRBD1 identical over 9 bases. J gave up 6 bases and V 9 bases, and 9 bases lay outside the gene matches. This CDR3 has 13 amino acids. Germline V gene data show CDR1 as PRHDT and CDR2 as FYEKMQ (reference sequence). CDR3 residues: CASLGQGRSEQYF. CDR3 DNA: TGTGCCAGTTTGGGACAGGGTAGATCCGAGCAGTACTTC.

The chain combines TRBV2 with TRBJ1-1; D remains unclear. V lost 7 bases and J 1 base, leaving 13 bases between the germline ends. This CDR3 comprises 14 residues. The germline V gene encodes CDR1 SNHLY and CDR2 FYNNEI. The CDR3: CASNLQVENTEAFF. In DNA, the CDR3 is TGTGCCAGCAACCTTCAGGTGGAGAACACTGAAGCTTTCTTT.

The genes are TRBV10-1 and TRBJ1-1, with D perhaps TRBD1 (5 bases). Germline V lookup: CDR1 WNHNN, CDR2 SYGVQD (reference sequence). This CDR3 comprises 14 residues. The V gene lost 0 bases and the J gene lost 6 bases, with 11 bases spanning the gap. For the CDR3, the DNA is TGCGCCAGCAGTGAGTCGACGGGGGATGCTGAAGCTTTCTTT. Its protein product is CASSESTGDAEAFF.

The chain couples TRBV4-2 to TRBJ2-5; 10 positions match TRBD2. The CDR3 has 16 amino acids. The ends lost 1 base at V and 1 base at J; junction bases unmatched: 3. Germline CDR1 and CDR2: LGHNA and YNFKEQ. This CDR3 is CASSQVAGGTQETQYF. CDR3 in DNA: TGTGCCAGCAGCCAAGTAGCGGGGGGAACCCAAGAGACCCAGTACTTC.

The chain is built from TRBV5-5 and TRBJ2-7; 9 positions match TRBD1. Germline assignment: CDR1 SGHKS and CDR2 YYEKEE (reference sequence). Unmatched junction bases numbered 7, after V lost 4 bases and J lost 5 bases. This CDR3 is built from 14 residues. The CDR3 spells CASSLQQGANEQYF. The DNA for the CDR3 is TGTGCCAGCAGCCTTCAACAGGGGGCGAACGAGCAGTACTTC.

J is TRBJ2-1 and V is TRBV7-2; D is undetermined. The length of the CDR3 is 13 residues. Trimming left V 5 bases short and J 7 bases short, with 12 bases between. Germline lookup yields CDR1 SGHTA and CDR2 FQGNSA. The CDR3 coding sequence is TGTGCCAGCAGCCACCCCCCTAGGAATGAGCAGTTCTTC. Amino acids: CASSHPPRNEQFF.

V gene TRBV19 combines with J gene TRBJ2-5; possible D gene TRBD1, 7 bases. The germline V and J ends were trimmed by 5 bases and 1 base, with 20 bases remaining between them. The CDR3 covers 17 residues. CDR1 LNHDA and CDR2 SQIVND come from the germline V gene (reference sequence). Here the CDR3 reads CASSPRRLEGAQETQYF. CDR3 sequence (DNA): TGTGCCAGTAGTCCCCGGAGGTTGGAGGGGGCCCAAGAGACCCAGTACTTC.

The V call is TRBV4-1, the J call TRBJ2-3; weak D call: TRBD2 (6 bases). V lost 4 bases, J lost 7 bases, and 24 bases lay in between. CDR3 length: 17 residues. In germline, CDR1 is MGHRA, CDR2 YSYEKL. DNA for the CDR3: TGCGCCAGCAGCCCTACCTGGACTACCCTAAAGGGGCATACGCAGTATTTT. It codes for CASSPTWTTLKGHTQYF.

The chain has TRBV30 and TRBJ1-1; weak D call: TRBD1 (6 bases). The CDR3 has 12 residues. The V gene lost 3 bases and the J gene lost 10 bases, with 15 bases spanning the gap. CDR1 and CDR2 (germline): GTSNPN, SVGIG (reference sequence). As DNA, the CDR3 is TGTGCCTGGAGCCCTAATACAGGGCCAGCTTTCTTT. Its translation: CAWSPNTGPAFF.

The V and J genes are TRBV7-8 and TRBJ2-3; tentative D call: TRBD1 (5 bases). CDR1 and CDR2 (germline): SGHVS, FQNEAQ. The CDR3 spans 13 residues. The V end lost 1 base, the J end lost 8 bases, and 10 bases lay between the germline ends. The CDR3 loop is CASSLVQGRTQYF. In DNA, the CDR3 is TGTGCCAGCAGCTTAGTCCAGGGCCGTACGCAGTATTTT.